One T cell receptor (beta chain) is described in this entry. This sample is drawn from a study of blood T cell repertoires in COVID-19. For the study at large: The United States, Italy and Spain were the sources of the acute and convalescent COVID-19 samples. Sources were T cells, B-cell-depleted T cells, or PBMCs; the material itself was cDNA or gDNA.

Patients from Seattle were sampled longitudinally, starting during active infection. There are 15 residues in the CDR3. Germline V gene data show CDR1 as SGHRS and CDR2 as YFSETQ. V dropped 5 bases and J dropped 1 base, with 13 bases sitting between them. Under the authors' procedure: Reference gene primer amplification in the assay estimated nucleated cell counts. Profiling relied on immunoSEQ multiplex PCR, and the TCRdb table lists in-frame clones only, not all of them. The DNA gave D and trimming, while V, J and clone size come from that table. This table holds 200,000 to 250,000 clones, 82% found once.

This clonotype was sampled from a woman aged 70-85 years with COVID-19, enrolled during active disease. The source material was peripheral blood. This rearrangement joins TRBV5-1 to TRBJ2-1; possibly TRBD1 for D (5 bases). For the CDR3, the DNA is TGCGCCAGCAGGACACCTCAGGGTTCCTACAATGAGCAGTTCTTC. Encoded protein: CASRTPQGSYNEQFF.